The 28 T cell receptor beta chains in this list originate from one sample, sequenced in a study of T-cell reconstitution after alpha-beta-depleted transplantation in children. Preparation of the TCRbeta library was carried out with unique molecular identifiers. TCRdb passed the PCR reads through MiXCR, listing each CDR3 protein once. The data show 250,000 to 300,000 distinct CDR3 sequences, 9.5% to 13% seen once. This sample comprised peripheral blood, obtained 180 days after TCRalphabeta/CD19-depleted stem cell transplant. All receptors come from a male patient under 10 years old who had a stem cell transplant for chronic granulomatous disease, so the T cells may come from the graft donor.

This clonotype occurred a few times. This sequence joins TRBV6-1 and TRBJ2-7; D possibly matches TRBD1 or TRBD2 (5 bases each). With 5 bases removed from V and 2 bases from J, the gap between germline ends came to 19 bases. The CDR3 is made up of 16 amino acids. Germline CDR1 MNHNS, CDR2 SASEGT. The CDR3 coding sequence is TGTGCCAGCAGTCCGACTGGGGGAGTCGGTACCTACGAGCAGTACTTC. Its translation: CASSPTGGVGTYEQYF.

In regard to this clonotype: A much larger clone lies one base from this, so it may be a read error. The gene calls are TRBV20-1 and TRBJ2-1; maybe TRBD2 (5 bases). This CDR3 is built from 12 residues. The V end was cut by 6 bases, the J end by 5 bases, with 11 bases between. Germline assignment: CDR1 DFQATT and CDR2 SNEGSKA (reference sequence). The CDR3 DNA reads as TGCAGTGCGAAGGGAGAGCACAATGAGCAGTTCTTC. Residues: CSAKGEHNEQFF.

Of note for this clonotype: A read error may explain this, as a much larger clone is one base away. The rearrangement uses TRBV3-1 and TRBJ1-2, with a tentative D call TRBD1 (6 bases). The CDR3 runs 15 residues. Germline V gene sequence: CDR1 LGHDT, CDR2 YNNKEL (reference sequence). V lost 4 bases and J lost 7, with 19 bases in between. The CDR3 spells CASSRRDHLGGGYTF. The DNA for the CDR3 is TGTGCCAGCAGCCGACGGGACCACTTAGGGGGTGGCTACACCTTC.

The table lists this clonotype with many counts. The chain recombines TRBV4-2 with TRBJ2-3, with 10 bases matching TRBD2. The CDR3 has 16 residues. Looked up from germline, CDR1 is LGHNA and CDR2 is YNFKEQ. The ends lost 2 bases at V and 3 bases at J; junction bases unmatched: 5. CDR3 loop: CASSQTPGLATDTQYF. CDR3 bases: TGTGCCAGCAGCCAAACGCCGGGACTAGCGACAGATACGCAGTATTTT.

This clonotype was detected a few times. The chain employs TRBV3-1 and TRBJ1-1; D call uncertain. CDR3 size: 15 residues. Germline V gene sequence: CDR1 LGHDT, CDR2 YNNKEL (reference sequence). V was shortened by 0 bases and J by 0 bases, with 8 bases between the two germline ends. CDR3 in amino acids: CASSQDSLVNTEAFF. The CDR3 DNA reads as TGTGCCAGCAGCCAAGATTCCCTGGTGAACACTGAAGCTTTCTTT.

This clonotype was counted many times. The rearrangement uses TRBV6-1 and TRBJ2-7, with D perhaps matching TRBD1 or TRBD2 (5 bases each). V was trimmed by 10 bases and J by 0 bases, leaving 16 bases between them. From germline, CDR1 is MNHNS and CDR2 SASEGT. This CDR3 is 14 amino acids long. This chain's CDR3 is CATSKRGGSYEQYF. In DNA form, the CDR3 reads TGTGCCACTTCGAAACGGGGCGGCTCCTACGAGCAGTACTTC.

In this sample, this clonotype turned up many times. The chain joins TRBV18 to TRBJ2-2; weak D call: TRBD1 (6 bases). This CDR3 comprises 15 residues. Germline V lookup: CDR1 KGHSH, CDR2 LQKENI. The V end was cut by 8 bases, the J end by 2 bases, with 15 bases between. The CDR3 DNA reads TGTGCCAGCGCCAGACAGGACGCAAACACCGGGGAGCTGTTTTTT. This translates into CASARQDANTGELFF.

This clonotype has only a few counts. The CDR3 sequence is CASSGSGSGNTIYF. Written as DNA, the CDR3 is TGTGCCAGCAGTGGCTCGGGATCGGGAAACACCATATATTTT. The chain couples TRBV25-1 to TRBJ1-3; D is unresolved. The CDR3 spans 14 residues. The germline V gene encodes CDR1 MGHDK and CDR2 SYGVNS. V gave up 4 bases and J gave up 4 bases, with 11 bases separating them.

This clonotype was counted ten times or more. The chain links TRBV20-1 to TRBJ2-4; TRBD2 agrees at 10 bases. V was clipped by 6 bases and J by 0 bases; unmatched bases: 11. Germline V gene sequence: CDR1 DFQATT, CDR2 SNEGSKA (reference sequence). There are 17 residues in the CDR3. CDR3 DNA: TGCAGTGCCGGAGCCAGCGGGAGGGCGGTAGCCAAAAACATTCAGTACTTC. It specifies CSAGASGRAVAKNIQYF.

This clonotype was recorded many times. J is TRBJ2-5 and V is TRBV12-3 or TRBV12-4; 8 bases agree with TRBD2. V was pared by 3 bases and J by 3 bases, with 6 bases of the junction left unmatched. This CDR3 has 15 amino acids. Written as DNA, the CDR3 is TGTGCCAGCAGTTTGGCGGGAGGTCCCGAAGAGACCCAGTACTTC. Translating it yields CASSLAGGPEETQYF.

At least ten counts were recorded for this clonotype. V usage is TRBV27 and J usage is TRBJ2-6; 10 nucleotides match TRBD1. V lost 2 bases, J lost 0 bases, and 1 base stayed unmatched. The CDR3 consists of 17 residues. CDR1 and CDR2 (germline): MNHEY, SMNVEV (reference sequence). For the CDR3, the DNA is TGTGCCAGCAGTTTACGGACAGGGGGCTCTGGGGCCAACGTCCTGACTTTC. Amino acids: CASSLRTGGSGANVLTF.

Worth noting for this clonotype: A much larger clone lies one base from this, so it may be a read error. The gene calls are TRBV7-2 and TRBJ2-2; 9 bases align to TRBD1. The V segment lost 6 bases and the J segment 7 bases; nucleotides outside the gene matches: 6. Germline CDR1 is SGHTA and CDR2 is FQGNSA. The CDR3 loop spans 14 amino acids. The chain's CDR3 is CASRDRGSIGELFF. CDR3 bases: TGTGCCAGCAGAGACAGGGGGAGCATCGGGGAGCTGTTTTTT.

There are many counts of this clonotype. The chain combines TRBV7-8 with TRBJ2-7; D may be TRBD2 (5 bases). The CDR3 loop spans 12 amino acids. CDR1 SGHVS and CDR2 FQNEAQ come from the germline V gene. V lost 5 bases to trimming and J lost 7 bases, with 12 bases between them. CDR3 in DNA: TGTGCCAGCAGCCCCAGATCGGGGGAGCAGTACTTC. It is translated as CASSPRSGEQYF.

Many counts were recorded for this clonotype. This chain joins TRBV7-6 and TRBJ2-1; 8 nucleotides match TRBD2. The CDR3 totals 14 residues. The trim removed 1 base at V and 6 bases at J, leaving 2 bases unmatched. Germline CDR1 SGHVS, CDR2 FNYEAQ. The CDR3 loop reads CASSLGTSGNEQFF. The CDR3, as DNA: TGTGCCAGCAGCTTAGGCACTAGCGGCAATGAGCAGTTCTTC.

There are many counts of this clonotype. The chain is built from TRBV29-1 and TRBJ2-2, with 7 bases identical to TRBD2. The CDR3 loop spans 14 amino acids. V was pared by 6 bases and J by 1 base, with 5 bases of the junction left unmatched. Germline-derived CDR1 and CDR2 are SQVTM and ANQGSEA. CDR3 loop: CSVKLAKNTGELFF. CDR3 in DNA: TGCAGCGTCAAACTAGCGAAGAACACCGGGGAGCTGTTTTTT.

This clonotype was seen many times. The rearrangement joins TRBV29-1 to TRBJ2-1, with 12 nucleotides matching TRBD2. The CDR3 consists of 13 residues. The J segment lost 8 bases and the V segment lost 4 bases, leaving 3 bases of the junction unmatched. CDR1 SQVTM and CDR2 ANQGSEA come from the germline V gene. The CDR3 loop reads CSVAGLAGDEQFF. The CDR3 DNA reads TGCAGCGTTGCGGGACTAGCGGGCGATGAGCAGTTCTTC.

This clonotype appeared many times. The V and J genes are TRBV28 and TRBJ1-1; D is uncertain. Germline V lookup: CDR1 MDHEN, CDR2 SYDVKM. There are 14 residues in the CDR3. The V and J ends lost 5 bases and 1 base respectively, with 11 bases between them. The CDR3 here is CASSPPIGNTEAFF. The CDR3 DNA is TGTGCCAGCAGTCCGCCCATTGGGAACACTGAAGCTTTCTTT.

At least ten counts were recorded for this clonotype. The V and J genes are TRBV28 and TRBJ1-2; D is unresolved. CDR3 length: 13 amino acids. V lost 1 base and J 7 bases, leaving 10 bases between the germline ends. Germline CDR1 is MDHEN and CDR2 is SYDVKM. The CDR3 DNA sequence: TGTGCCAGCAGTTTATCGAACTGGGGTGGCTACACCTTC. Protein sequence: CASSLSNWGGYTF.

This clonotype has just a few counts. The CDR3 DNA reads as TGTGCCAGCAGCCCCGGGTGGGCGGGTGAGCAGTTCTTC. This sequence encodes CASSPGWAGEQFF. The chain uses TRBV4-2 and TRBJ2-1; tentative D call: TRBD2 (5 bases). The CDR3 spans 13 residues. The V end was cut by 4 bases, the J end by 9 bases, with 13 bases between. In germline, CDR1 is LGHNA, CDR2 YNFKEQ.

This clonotype was counted many times. The V and J genes are TRBV7-6 and TRBJ2-1, with D hard to call. Germline CDR1 and CDR2: SGHVS and FNYEAQ. The CDR3 consists of 13 residues. V dropped 1 base and J dropped 8 bases, with 9 bases sitting between them. CDR3 loop: CASSLVGIDEQFF. The DNA for the CDR3 is TGTGCCAGCAGCTTAGTGGGAATCGATGAGCAGTTCTTC. Full variable domain (missing parts from reference TRBV7-6 and TRBJ2-1): GAGVSQSPRYKVTKRGQDVALRCDPISGHVSLYWYRQALGQGPEFLTYFNYEAQQDKSGLPNDRFSAERPEGSISTLTIQRTEQRDSAMYRCASSLVGIDEQFFGPGTRLTVL.

Ten or more counts support this clonotype. The chain has TRBV5-8 and TRBJ2-3; D possibly matches TRBD1 or TRBD2 (5 bases each). Per germline, CDR1 SGHTS and CDR2 YDEGEE. V was pared by 3 bases and J by 4 bases, with 9 bases between. The CDR3 extends over 13 amino acids. The CDR3 sequence is CASSSLGADTQYF. CDR3 nucleotides: TGTGCCAGCAGCTCCCTGGGGGCAGATACGCAGTATTTT.

This clonotype was seen many times. The rearrangement joins TRBV30 to TRBJ1-1; D call uncertain. The germline V gene encodes CDR1 GTSNPN and CDR2 SVGIG (reference sequence). Trimming shortened V by 6 bases and J by 0 bases, and 11 bases separated the two germline ends. CDR3 size: 13 residues. In DNA, the CDR3 is TGTGCCTGTAATACAATCCTGAACACTGAAGCTTTCTTT. The encoded protein is CACNTILNTEAFF. Together with reference TRBV30 and TRBJ1-1, the CDR3 gives the full variable domain: SQTIHQWPATLVQPVGSPLSLECTVEGTSNPNLYWYRQAAGRGLQLLFYSVGIGQISSEVPQNLSASRPQDRQFILSSKKLLLSDSGFYLCACNTILNTEAFFGQGTRLTVV.

Regarding this clonotype: A read error may explain this, as a much larger clone is one base away. The V gene is TRBV5-1, the J gene TRBJ2-1; D possibly corresponds to TRBD1 (5 bases). This CDR3 is 13 amino acids long. Germline V gene data show CDR1 as SGHRS and CDR2 as YFSETQ. Deletions cut 4 bases from V and 9 bases from J, with 14 bases between. The CDR3: CASSPLPGIEQFF. The CDR3 DNA sequence: TGCGCCAGCAGCCCCTTACCAGGGATTGAGCAGTTCTTC.

In its sample, this clonotype was seen many times. The chain is built from TRBV14 and TRBJ2-1; the D gene is possibly TRBD1 (6 bases). V was trimmed by 4 bases and J by 4 bases, leaving 17 bases between them. This CDR3 has 16 residues. Germline V gene lookup returns CDR1 SGHDN and CDR2 FVKESK. The CDR3 DNA sequence: TGTGCCAGCAGCCTACGGCAGGGGATCGAATACAATGAGCAGTTCTTC. Amino acids: CASSLRQGIEYNEQFF.

This clonotype has ten or more counts. The chain is built from TRBV20-1 and TRBJ2-7, with 7 bases lining up with TRBD1. The junction had 6 bases not matched to a gene; V was cut back by 4 bases and J by 3 bases. Germline loops: CDR1 DFQATT, CDR2 SNEGSKA (reference sequence). The CDR3 is 13 amino acids. The CDR3 DNA reads TGCAGTGCTATGACAGGGTCGGACTACGAGCAGTACTTC. Translation gives CSAMTGSDYEQYF.

This clonotype was found many times. The chain links TRBV20-1 to TRBJ2-7; 10 bases agree with TRBD2. J gave up 1 base and V 5 bases, and 5 bases lay outside the gene matches. Germline lookup yields CDR1 DFQATT and CDR2 SNEGSKA (reference sequence). The CDR3 contains 14 residues. The CDR3 sequence is CSAALAGVSYEQYF. The CDR3, as DNA: TGCAGTGCTGCCCTAGCGGGAGTTTCCTACGAGCAGTACTTC.

Many counts were recorded for this clonotype. The chain carries TRBV20-1 and TRBJ2-3; D remains ambiguous. The CDR3 totals 12 residues. Germline V gives CDR1 DFQATT, CDR2 SNEGSKA (reference sequence). V lost 6 bases to trimming and J lost 2 bases, with 9 bases between them. CDR3 residues: CSAQVHTDTQYF. As DNA, the CDR3 is TGCAGTGCCCAGGTCCACACAGATACGCAGTATTTT.

This clonotype was seen a few times. The chain is built from TRBV13 and TRBJ2-1; D tentatively fits TRBD1 or TRBD2 (5 bases each). Trimming stripped 8 bases from V and 6 bases from J, with 11 bases between. Germline CDR1 is PRHDT and CDR2 is FYEKMQ (reference sequence). This CDR3 is built from 12 residues. The CDR3 here is CASSLGVNEQFF. The CDR3 nucleotides read TGTGCCAGCTCACTGGGGGTCAATGAGCAGTTCTTC.